The 10 T cell receptor beta chains below were found in one sample sequenced in a study of T cells in tuberculosis. Only in-frame clones appear in the TCRdb table, and some are missing; sequencing was by immunoSEQ multiplex PCR. This table holds 30,000 to 35,000 clones, 95% to 97% found once. Source material: PBMCs. These receptors were obtained from a donor between 5 and 29 years old with latent tuberculosis or without tuberculosis infection.

The V gene is TRBV4-2, the J gene TRBJ1-4, with unresolved D. V gave up 0 bases and J gave up 8 bases, with 10 bases separating them. The CDR3 runs 14 residues. Germline loops: CDR1 LGHNA, CDR2 YNFKEQ. DNA for the CDR3: TGTGCCAGCAGCCAAGAACGAACTACGGAAAAACTGTTTTTT. It yields the protein CASSQERTTEKLFF.

The genes are TRBV2 and TRBJ2-3; 10 bases match TRBD1. Germline assignment: CDR1 SNHLY and CDR2 FYNNEI. With V trimmed by 6 bases and J by 4 bases, 7 bases remained unmatched. This CDR3 has 15 amino acids. CDR3: CASRLDRGRSDTQYF. CDR3 in DNA: TGTGCCAGCAGACTCGACAGGGGGCGCTCAGATACGCAGTATTTT.

The V and J genes are TRBV19 and TRBJ2-7; 8 bases agree with TRBD2. The CDR3 runs 15 residues. With V trimmed by 4 bases and J by 4 bases, 9 bases remained unmatched. In germline, CDR1 is LNHDA, CDR2 SQIVND (reference sequence). CDR3 amino acids: CASSTSPAGVYEQYF. DNA for the CDR3: TGTGCCAGTAGTACCTCCCCAGCGGGAGTTTACGAGCAGTACTTC.

This clone was seen once. The chain links TRBV7-2 to TRBJ2-5; 7 nucleotides match TRBD1. CDR1 and CDR2 (germline): SGHTA, FQGNSA. This CDR3 is built from 17 residues. The V segment lost 4 bases and the J segment 0 bases; nucleotides outside the gene matches: 11. DNA for the CDR3: TGTGCCAGCAGCTCGACAGGGCCCTTGATACACCAAGAGACCCAGTACTTC. This translates into CASSSTGPLIHQETQYF.

The chain recombines TRBV6-6 with TRBJ2-5; 14 bases are shared with TRBD2. The CDR3 contains 16 residues. The V gene end was trimmed by 6 bases and the J gene end by 0 bases; junction bases not matched to a gene: 3. Germline assignment: CDR1 MNHNY and CDR2 SVGAGI (reference sequence). The CDR3 loop reads CASRGTSGSHQETQYF. The CDR3 DNA sequence: TGTGCCAGCAGGGGGACTAGCGGGAGCCACCAAGAGACCCAGTACTTC.

Notes on this clone: Its ends do not fully match the called genes, so a read error is possible. This chain connects TRBV2 to TRBJ2-7; D perhaps matches TRBD2 (5 bases). There are 15 residues in the CDR3. Germline assignment: CDR1 SNHLY and CDR2 FYNNEI. CDR3 nucleotide sequence: TGTGCCGGCAGTGAATGGTCGGGATACTCTACGAGGCAGTACTTC. Its protein product is CAGSEWSGYSTRQYF.

The chain recombines TRBV25-1 with TRBJ1-4; D might be TRBD1 (5 bases). The V gene lost 7 bases and the J gene lost 7 bases, with 10 bases spanning the gap. Germline assignment: CDR1 MGHDK and CDR2 SYGVNS. The CDR3 is made up of 12 amino acids. DNA of the CDR3: TGTGCCAGCACGGGCAGGGTTGAAAAACTGTTTTTT. It translates to CASTGRVEKLFF.

V and J are TRBV18 and TRBJ1-1; 10 bases agree with TRBD1. This CDR3 is 15 amino acids long. The germline V gene has CDR1 KGHSH and CDR2 LQKENI. After removal of 3 bases from V and 7 bases from J, the junction contained 8 bases not matched to a gene. The DNA for the CDR3 is TGTGCCAGCTCACCCCTAATGACAGGGGGCCATGAAGCTTTCTTT. Protein product: CASSPLMTGGHEAFF. The variable domain in full, completed from reference TRBV18 and TRBJ1-1, reads NAGVMQNPRHLVRRRGQEARLRCSPMKGHSHVYWYRQLPEEGLKFMVYLQKENIIDESGMPKERFSAEFPKEGPSILRIQQVVRGDSAAYFCASSPLMTGGHEAFFGQGTRLTVV.

The CDR3 nucleotides read TGTGCCAGCAGTGAAGAGGGAGGGACCGCGTACAATGAGCAGTTCTTC. Translating it yields CASSEEGGTAYNEQFF. The J gene is TRBJ2-1, the V gene TRBV2, with 7 bases that match TRBD2. Germline V gives CDR1 SNHLY, CDR2 FYNNEI. V trimming: 1 base; J trimming: 4 bases; junction bases outside the gene matches: 7. This CDR3 spans 16 amino acids.

This chain uses TRBV5-4 with TRBJ2-1; possible D gene TRBD2, 6 bases. CDR1 SGHNT and CDR2 YYREEE come from the germline V gene (reference sequence). The CDR3 covers 16 residues. V dropped 7 bases and J dropped 5 bases, with 22 bases sitting between them. DNA for the CDR3: TGTGCCAGCGCCCTAAGCCCGGGGGAGTTCAACAATGAGCAGTTCTTC. Translation gives CASALSPGEFNNEQFF. Full variable domain (missing parts from reference TRBV5-4 and TRBJ2-1): ETGVTQSPTHLIKTRGQQVTLRCSSQSGHNTVSWYQQALGQGPQFIFQYYREEENGRGNFPPRFSGLQFPNYSSELNVNALELDDSALYLCASALSPGEFNNEQFFGPGTRLTVL.